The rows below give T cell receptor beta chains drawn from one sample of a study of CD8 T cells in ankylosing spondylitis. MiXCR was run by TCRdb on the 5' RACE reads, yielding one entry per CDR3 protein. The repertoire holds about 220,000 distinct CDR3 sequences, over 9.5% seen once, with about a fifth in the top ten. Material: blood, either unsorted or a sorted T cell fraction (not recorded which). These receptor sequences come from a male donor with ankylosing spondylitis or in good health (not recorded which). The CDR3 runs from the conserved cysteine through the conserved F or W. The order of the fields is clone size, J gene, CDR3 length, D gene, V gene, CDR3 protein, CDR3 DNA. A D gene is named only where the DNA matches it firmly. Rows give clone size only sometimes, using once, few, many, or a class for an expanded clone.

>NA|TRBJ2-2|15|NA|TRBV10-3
CASKTRSLNTGELFF
TGTGCCAGCAAGACGCGATCCCTTAACACCGGGGAGCTGTTTTTT
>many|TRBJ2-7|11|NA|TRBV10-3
CAVGRTNEQYF
TGTGCCGTCGGACGGACTAACGAGCAGTACTTC
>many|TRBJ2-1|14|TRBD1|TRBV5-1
CASSRGTGPNEQFF
TGCGCCAGCAGCCGCGGGACAGGGCCCAATGAGCAGTTCTTC
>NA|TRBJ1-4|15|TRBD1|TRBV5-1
CASSATGEANEKLFF
TGCGCCAGCAGCGCCACAGGGGAGGCTAATGAAAAACTGTTTTTT
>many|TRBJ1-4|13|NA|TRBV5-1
CASSLRVNEKLFF
TGCGCCAGCAGCTTACGGGTTAATGAAAAACTGTTTTTT
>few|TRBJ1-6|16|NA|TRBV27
CASSPMKQLGNSPLHF
TGTGCCAGCAGCCCAATGAAACAGCTCGGCAATTCACCCCTCCACTTT
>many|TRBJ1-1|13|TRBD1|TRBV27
CASQNAGTAQHFF
TGTGCCAGCCAAAATGCAGGGACAGCCCAACATTTCTTT
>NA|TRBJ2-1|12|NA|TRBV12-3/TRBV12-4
CASKGRLHEQFF
TGTGCCAGCAAGGGCCGGTTGCATGAGCAGTTCTTC
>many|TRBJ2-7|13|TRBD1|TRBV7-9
CASSTGTGDEQYF
TGTGCCAGCAGCACCGGGACAGGGGACGAGCAGTACTTC
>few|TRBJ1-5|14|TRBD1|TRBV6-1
CASSPGTGSQPQHF
TGTGCCAGCAGTCCCGGGACAGGGAGTCAGCCCCAGCATTTT
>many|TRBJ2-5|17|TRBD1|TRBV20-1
CSNRDRGVTETQETQYF
TGCAGTAACCGGGACAGGGGGGTAACGGAGACCCAAGAGACCCAGTACTTC
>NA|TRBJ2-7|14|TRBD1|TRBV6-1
CASSTGTEPYEQYF
TGTGCCAGCAGTACCGGGACAGAGCCCTACGAGCAGTACTTC
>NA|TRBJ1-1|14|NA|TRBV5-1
CASTSEGKNTEAFF
TGCGCCAGCACCTCGGAGGGGAAAAACACTGAAGCTTTCTTT
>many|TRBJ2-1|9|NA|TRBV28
CASNDEQFF
TGTGCCAGCAACGATGAGCAGTTCTTC
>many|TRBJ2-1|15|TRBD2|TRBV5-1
CASSRTSGLDNEQFF
TGCGCCAGCAGCCGTACTAGCGGCCTTGACAATGAGCAGTTCTTC
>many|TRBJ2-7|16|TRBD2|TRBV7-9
CASSGGLAENAYEQYF
TGTGCCAGCAGCGGAGGACTAGCGGAAAATGCCTACGAGCAGTACTTC
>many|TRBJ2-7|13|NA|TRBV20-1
CSAPRYSSYEQYF
TGCAGTGCTCCCAGGTACAGCTCCTACGAGCAGTACTTC
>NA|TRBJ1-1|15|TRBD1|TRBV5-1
CASSSRTGAGAEAFF
TGCGCCAGCAGCAGCCGGACAGGGGCAGGGGCTGAAGCTTTCTTT
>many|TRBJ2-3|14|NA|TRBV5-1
CASSQAGTPDTQYF
TGCGCCAGCAGCCAGGCGGGGACCCCAGATACGCAGTATTTT
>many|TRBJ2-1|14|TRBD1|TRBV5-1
CASSIGQGENEQFF
TGCGCCAGCAGCATTGGACAGGGTGAGAATGAGCAGTTCTTC
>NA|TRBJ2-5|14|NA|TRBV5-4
CASSLRGWEETQYF
TGTGCCAGCAGCTTGCGGGGCTGGGAAGAGACCCAGTACTTC
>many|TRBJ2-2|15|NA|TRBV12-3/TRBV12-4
CASSFRGTNTGELFF
TGTGCCAGCAGTTTTCGGGGTACGAACACCGGGGAGCTGTTTTTT
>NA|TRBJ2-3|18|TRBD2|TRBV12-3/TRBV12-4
CASSSGLAGEDQTDTQYF
TGTGCCAGCAGTTCGGGACTAGCGGGGGAGGACCAAACAGATACGCAGTATTTT
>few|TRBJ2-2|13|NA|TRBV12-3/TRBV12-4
CASSLFMAGELFF
TGTGCCAGCAGTTTGTTTATGGCCGGGGAGCTGTTTTTT
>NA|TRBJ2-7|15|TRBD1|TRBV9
CASSLRDSVSYEQYF
TGTGCCAGCAGCCTTCGGGACAGTGTCTCCTACGAGCAGTACTTC
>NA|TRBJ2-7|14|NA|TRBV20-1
CSARDRRGSYEQYF
TGCAGTGCTAGAGATCGGAGGGGATCCTACGAGCAGTACTTC
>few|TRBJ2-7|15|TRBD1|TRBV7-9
CASSFSTGSSYEQYF
TGTGCCAGCAGCTTTTCGACAGGGAGCTCCTACGAGCAGTACTTC
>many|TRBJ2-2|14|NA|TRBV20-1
CSAHGTPKGGELFF
TGCAGTGCTCACGGGACTCCGAAGGGCGGGGAGCTGTTTTTT
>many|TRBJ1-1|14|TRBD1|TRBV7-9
CASSLEKGQGEAFF
TGTGCCAGCAGCTTAGAAAAGGGACAGGGGGAAGCTTTCTTT